The next 14 T cell receptor beta chains were all read from a single sample in a study of TIL therapy for anti-PD-1-resistant metastatic lung cancer. Time point described: pre-treatment sample, taken before nivolumab and TIL therapy. The libraries were made with immunoSEQ v3. Profiling relied on immunoSEQ multiplex PCR, and the TCRdb table lists in-frame clones only, not all of them. The sample gives tens of thousands of clones, roughly 85% of which show up once; roughly 5% is in the top ten. The material was blood, obtained at baseline. The receptors come from a woman between 25 and 85 years old with non-small cell lung cancer.

The J gene is TRBJ2-6, the V gene TRBV5-6; the match to TRBD1 covers 9 bases. The junction had 12 bases not matched to a gene; V was cut back by 3 bases and J by 5 bases. The germline gives CDR1 SGHDT, CDR2 YYEEEE. The CDR3 covers 18 residues. The CDR3 spells CASSSKTGGALRANVLTF. Here the CDR3 DNA reads TGTGCCAGCAGCTCAAAGACAGGGGGGGCTCTAAGGGCCAACGTCCTGACTTTC.

The V call is TRBV5-1, the J call TRBJ2-7, with D uncertain. CDR1 and CDR2 (germline): SGHRS, YFSETQ. V lost 0 bases and J 0 bases, leaving 10 bases between the germline ends. The CDR3 has 15 residues. This CDR3 reads CASSLGGLSSYEQYF. The DNA for the CDR3 is TGCGCCAGCAGCTTGGGTGGGCTTAGCTCCTACGAGCAGTACTTC.

The table lists this clone with a few counts. The V and J genes are TRBV29-1 and TRBJ1-4; D is unresolved. CDR1 and CDR2 (germline): SQVTM, ANQGSEA. The V end was cut by 4 bases, the J end by 8 bases, with 8 bases between. There are 11 residues in the CDR3. Here the CDR3 reads CSVGAGEKLFF. In DNA, the CDR3 is TGCAGCGTTGGGGCCGGAGAAAAACTGTTTTTT.

This chain uses TRBV6-5 with TRBJ2-5; D possibly matches TRBD1 or TRBD2 (6 bases each). The J call is in doubt because the DNA end fits TRBJ2-7 better. The length of the CDR3 is 15 residues. Germline CDR1 is MNHEY and CDR2 is SVGAGI. The CDR3 DNA is TGTGCCAGCAGTTACGCCAGGAGGGGGAGATACGAGCAGTACTTC. It encodes CASSYARRGRYEQYF.

J is TRBJ2-3 and V is TRBV27; no clear D gene. V was shortened by 6 bases and J by 0 bases, with 16 bases between the two germline ends. Germline V lookup: CDR1 MNHEY, CDR2 SMNVEV (reference sequence). The CDR3 spans 16 residues. Here the CDR3 reads CASSLLERGSTDTQYF. CDR3 bases: TGTGCCAGCAGCCTATTGGAGCGCGGAAGCACAGATACGCAGTATTTT.

The CDR3 DNA follows: TGTGCCAGCAGTTTAGGTGGACCCTACAATGAGCAGTTCTTC. Its translation is CASSLGGPYNEQFF. The chain employs TRBV27 and TRBJ2-1; D is uncertain. Looked up from germline, CDR1 is MNHEY and CDR2 is SMNVEV (reference sequence). Trimming removed 2 bases from V and 2 bases from J, with 7 bases in between. The CDR3 is 14 amino acids.

This sequence joins TRBV5-4 and TRBJ2-1; tentatively, D is TRBD2 (6 bases). Germline V gene lookup returns CDR1 SGHNT and CDR2 YYREEE (reference sequence). Trimming took off 3 bases at V and 6 bases at J, with 10 bases between the two ends. This CDR3 has 13 residues. Here the CDR3 reads CASSSGLRNEQFF. CDR3 coding DNA: TGTGCCAGCAGCTCGGGACTCCGCAATGAGCAGTTCTTC. The full variable domain, in which reference TRBV5-4 and TRBJ2-1 provide the parts outside the CDR3, is ETGVTQSPTHLIKTRGQQVTLRCSSQSGHNTVSWYQQALGQGPQFIFQYYREEENGRGNFPPRFSGLQFPNYSSELNVNALELDDSALYLCASSSGLRNEQFFGPGTRLTVL.

This chain uses TRBV5-1 with TRBJ1-1; D remains unclear. V lost 4 bases and J 0 bases, leaving 7 bases between the germline ends. Germline loops: CDR1 SGHRS, CDR2 YFSETQ. The CDR3 consists of 13 residues. CDR3 residues: CASSNRVNTEAFF. CDR3 DNA: TGCGCCAGCAGCAACAGAGTGAACACTGAAGCTTTCTTT.

The chain recombines TRBV18 with TRBJ2-5; no firm D call. V gave up 3 bases and J gave up 5 bases, with 10 bases separating them. The CDR3 has 13 residues. Germline CDR1 KGHSH, CDR2 LQKENI. CDR3 protein: CASSPLVRETQYF. DNA of the CDR3: TGTGCCAGCTCACCCCTAGTGCGGGAGACCCAGTACTTC.

CDR3 region: CSAFTGTGGTEAFF. In DNA, the CDR3 is TGCAGCGCTTTTACCGGGACAGGGGGCACTGAAGCTTTCTTT. The genes are TRBV29-1 and TRBJ1-1, with 11 bases lining up with TRBD1. The CDR3 contains 14 residues. Germline-derived CDR1 and CDR2 are SQVTM and ANQGSEA. Germline trimming cut 7 bases from V and 4 bases from J; bases unmatched to any gene: 8. Full variable domain (missing parts from reference TRBV29-1 and TRBJ1-1): SAVISQKPSRDICQRGTSLTIQCQVDSQVTMMFWYRQQPGQSLTLIATANQGSEATYESGFVIDKFPISRPNLTFSTLTVSNMSPEDSSIYLCSAFTGTGGTEAFFGQGTRLTVV.

The rearrangement joins TRBV5-6 to TRBJ1-4; D gene ambiguous. The V end was cut by 1 base, the J end by 10 bases, with 17 bases between. The CDR3 length is 15 residues. The germline V gene has CDR1 SGHDT and CDR2 YYEEEE. CDR3 amino acids: CASSLREGPTGKLFF. The CDR3 DNA sequence: TGTGCCAGCAGCTTGAGAGAGGGCCCCACGGGAAAACTGTTTTTT.

This chain connects TRBV6-4 to TRBJ1-1; D is perhaps TRBD1 (5 bases). The germline V gene encodes CDR1 MRHNA and CDR2 SNTAGT. This CDR3 is 12 amino acids long. The V and J ends lost 2 bases and 10 bases respectively, with 11 bases between them. The CDR3 DNA sequence: TGTGCCAGCAGTGACAGGGCAGGGAGAGCTTTCTTT. The encoded protein is CASSDRAGRAFF.

The genes are TRBV6-6 and TRBJ2-1; TRBD1 might be the D (6 bases). Germline loops: CDR1 MNHNY, CDR2 SVGAGI (reference sequence). V was shortened by 8 bases and J by 0 bases, with 8 bases between the two germline ends. CDR3 length: 13 residues. The CDR3 sequence is CASLGGSYNEQFF. The CDR3 coding sequence is TGTGCCAGCTTAGGGGGCTCCTACAATGAGCAGTTCTTC.

This sequence joins TRBV27 and TRBJ1-1, with a possible D match to TRBD1 (5 bases). This CDR3 comprises 16 residues. Germline values: CDR1 MNHEY, CDR2 SMNVEV (reference sequence). With 6 bases removed from V and 2 bases from J, the gap between germline ends came to 19 bases. CDR3 sequence: CASSELNRPLNTEAFF. The CDR3 bases are TGTGCCAGCAGCGAACTAAACAGGCCTCTTAACACTGAAGCTTTCTTT.